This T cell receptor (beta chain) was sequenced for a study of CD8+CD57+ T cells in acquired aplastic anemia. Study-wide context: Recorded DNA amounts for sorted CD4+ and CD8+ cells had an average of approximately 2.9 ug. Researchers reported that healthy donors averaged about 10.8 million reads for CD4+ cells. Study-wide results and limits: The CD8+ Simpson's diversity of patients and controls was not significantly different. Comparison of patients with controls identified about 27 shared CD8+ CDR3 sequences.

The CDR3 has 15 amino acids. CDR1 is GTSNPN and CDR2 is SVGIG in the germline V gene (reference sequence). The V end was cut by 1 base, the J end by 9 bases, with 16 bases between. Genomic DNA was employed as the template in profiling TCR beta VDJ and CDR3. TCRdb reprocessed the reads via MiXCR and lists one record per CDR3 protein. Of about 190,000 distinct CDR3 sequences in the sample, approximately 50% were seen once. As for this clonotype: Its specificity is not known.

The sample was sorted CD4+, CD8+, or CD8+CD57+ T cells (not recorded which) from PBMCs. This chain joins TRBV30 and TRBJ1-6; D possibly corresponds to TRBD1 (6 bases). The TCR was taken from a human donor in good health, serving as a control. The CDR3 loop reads CAWSGTQGRSSPLHF. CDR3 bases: TGTGCCTGGAGTGGAACACAGGGACGATCTTCACCCCTCCACTTT.